This entry lists 30 T cell receptor beta chains sequenced from one sample in a study of shared clonotypes between healthy human individuals. This table comes from immunoSEQ multiplex PCR, and its TCRdb copy is limited to in-frame clones, with some not included. The profile shows approximately 530,000 clones, roughly 95% of them singletons. The material sequenced was naive CD4+ T cells sorted from blood. Stated subset: CD45RA+ positively selected. The receptor source for this set is a woman aged 25 to 39 in good health.

The V and J genes are TRBV5-6 and TRBJ1-2, with a possible D match to TRBD1 (5 bases). The CDR3 runs to 15 residues. V lost 1 base, J lost 8 bases, and 18 bases lay in between. The germline gives CDR1 SGHDT, CDR2 YYEEEE. The CDR3 region is CASSLLGLPGRGYTF. The CDR3 nucleotides read TGTGCCAGCAGCTTGCTTGGGCTCCCAGGGAGAGGCTACACCTTC.

The chain combines TRBV2 with TRBJ1-5, with 10 bases that match TRBD1. The germline V gene encodes CDR1 SNHLY and CDR2 FYNNEI. V shed 5 bases, J shed 0 bases, and the junction held 13 bases outside the gene matches. This CDR3 is 19 amino acids long. CDR3: CASSTHRDRGLYSNQPQHF. The CDR3 bases are TGTGCCAGCAGTACCCACCGGGACAGGGGCCTCTATAGCAATCAGCCCCAGCATTTT.

The rearrangement joins TRBV6-5 to TRBJ1-5; a weak D match, TRBD1 (5 bases). Germline CDR1 reads MNHEY; CDR2 reads SVGAGI. The CDR3 consists of 14 residues. The germline V and J ends were trimmed by 6 bases and 3 bases, with 12 bases remaining between them. CDR3 sequence: CASSWDGSNQPQHF. The CDR3 region has the DNA TGTGCCAGCAGCTGGGACGGTTCCAATCAGCCCCAGCATTTT.

The V gene is TRBV29-1, the J gene TRBJ1-2; D gene ambiguous. This CDR3 has 12 residues. Per germline, CDR1 SQVTM and CDR2 ANQGSEA. V was pared by 1 base and J by 5 bases, with 8 bases between. This chain's CDR3 is CSVEVFSYGYTF. Written as DNA, the CDR3 is TGCAGCGTTGAAGTGTTTTCTTATGGCTACACCTTC.

The rearrangement links TRBV4-1 to TRBJ2-7; perhaps TRBD1 as D (6 bases). CDR3 size: 15 residues. Germline V gene sequence: CDR1 MGHRA, CDR2 YSYEKL. V lost 1 base and J lost 0, with 10 bases in between. The CDR3 here is CASSQVGQSSYEQYF. CDR3 sequence (DNA): TGCGCCAGCAGCCAAGTAGGACAGAGCTCCTACGAGCAGTACTTC.

The chain combines TRBV2 with TRBJ2-5, with D perhaps matching TRBD1 (6 bases). Germline V gene lookup returns CDR1 SNHLY and CDR2 FYNNEI. The CDR3 length is 13 residues. V was pared by 4 bases and J by 1 base, with 7 bases between. The CDR3 sequence is CASSGDIQETQYF. For the CDR3, the DNA is TGTGCCAGCAGTGGGGACATCCAAGAGACCCAGTACTTC.

DNA for the CDR3: TGTGCCAGCAGTGAAGGGCCAGCGGAACCCTACGAGCAGTACTTC. Translation: CASSEGPAEPYEQYF. This chain links TRBV6-1 with TRBJ2-7, with D perhaps TRBD2 (5 bases). CDR1 and CDR2 from the germline V gene are MNHNS and SASEGT. There are 15 residues in the CDR3. The V and J ends lost 1 base and 2 bases respectively, with 12 bases between them.

As for this clone: The identical CDR3 is also encoded by other nucleotide sequences in the sample. This chain uses TRBV29-1 with TRBJ1-1, with a possible D match to TRBD1 (6 bases). The V and J ends lost 1 base and 1 base respectively, with 7 bases between them. The CDR3 has 13 residues. From germline, CDR1 is SQVTM and CDR2 ANQGSEA. The CDR3 protein is CSVEGTENTEAFF. As DNA, the CDR3 is TGCAGCGTTGAAGGGACAGAGAACACTGAAGCTTTCTTT.

The chain couples TRBV7-9 to TRBJ1-1; 10 nucleotides align to TRBD1. J gave up 0 bases and V 6 bases, and 10 bases lay outside the gene matches. CDR3 length: 17 residues. The germline CDR1 and CDR2 sequences are SEHNR and FQNEAQ (reference sequence). The CDR3 DNA follows: TGTGCCAGCAGTACAGGGGGGACAGGGGCTATGAACACTGAAGCTTTCTTT. This translates into CASSTGGTGAMNTEAFF.

The V call is TRBV9, the J call TRBJ2-5; D is unresolved. The J call is doubtful: the DNA matches TRBJ2-7 better. CDR1 is SGDLS, CDR2 YYNGEE, per germline. The CDR3 covers 14 residues. The CDR3 here is CASSSPFVPYEQYF. The CDR3 DNA follows: TGTGCCAGCAGCTCTCCTTTTGTGCCCTACGAGCAGTACTTC.

V is TRBV2 and J is TRBJ2-5; 8 bases align to TRBD2. Germline-derived CDR1 and CDR2 are SNHLY and FYNNEI. With V trimmed by 4 bases and J by 5 bases, 6 bases remained unmatched. This CDR3 has 14 amino acids. For the CDR3, the DNA is TGTGCCAGCAGTGTAGCAGCGGGAGCGGAGACCCAGTACTTC. It codes for CASSVAAGAETQYF. Complete variable domain (other parts from reference TRBV2 and TRBJ2-5): EPEVTQTPSHQVTQMGQEVILRCVPISNHLYFYWYRQILGQKVEFLVSFYNNEISEKSEIFDDQFSVERPDGSNFTLKIRSTKLEDSAMYFCASSVAAGAETQYFGPGTRLLVL.

The chain joins TRBV6-6 to TRBJ2-5; TRBD2 aligns across 11 bases. The V and J ends lost 7 bases and 4 bases, in that order; junction bases with no gene match: 2. The CDR3 length is 13 residues. Germline CDR1 reads MNHNY; CDR2 reads SVGAGI (reference sequence). The CDR3 sequence is CASTLAGAETQYF. The CDR3 DNA sequence: TGTGCCAGCACACTAGCGGGAGCAGAGACCCAGTACTTC.

The chain employs TRBV4-1 and TRBJ1-1, with D perhaps matching TRBD1 (5 bases). V lost 1 base and J lost 4, with 16 bases in between. The CDR3 contains 16 residues. Germline V gives CDR1 MGHRA, CDR2 YSYEKL. The DNA for the CDR3 is TGCGCCAGCAGCCAAGGCGCCCAGGGAAAAGGCACTGAAGCTTTCTTT. This encodes CASSQGAQGKGTEAFF.

The V and J genes are TRBV7-2 and TRBJ2-7, with TRBD1 as a possible D gene (6 bases). Germline-derived CDR1 and CDR2 are SGHTA and FQGNSA. The V end was cut by 1 base, the J end by 5 bases, with 12 bases between. The CDR3 runs 14 residues. Written as DNA, the CDR3 is TGTGCCAGCAGCTTAGGGACAGTGGTGCACGAGCAGTACTTC. It yields the protein CASSLGTVVHEQYF.

V gene TRBV30 combines with J gene TRBJ2-7, with D possibly TRBD2 on 5 matching bases. Trimming pared 1 base from V and 6 bases from J, leaving 7 bases between. Germline V gene sequence: CDR1 GTSNPN, CDR2 SVGIG (reference sequence). The CDR3 is 11 residues long. In nucleotides, the CDR3 is TGTGCCTGGAGTGAAGGGAGCGAGCAGTACTTC. Encoded protein: CAWSEGSEQYF.

The V gene is TRBV18, the J gene TRBJ2-5; D is unresolved. From germline, CDR1 is KGHSH and CDR2 LQKENI. Trimming left V 3 bases short and J 5 bases short, with 7 bases between. The CDR3 consists of 12 residues. The CDR3 loop is CASSPTKETQYF. The CDR3 region has the DNA TGTGCCAGCTCACCCACTAAGGAGACCCAGTACTTC.

This chain connects TRBV7-8 to TRBJ1-3; no reliable D call. CDR1 is SGHVS and CDR2 is FQNEAQ in the germline V gene. With 2 bases removed from V and 3 bases from J, the gap between germline ends came to 8 bases. The CDR3 contains 14 residues. The CDR3 loop reads CASSLRRIGNTIYF. The CDR3 DNA follows: TGTGCCAGCAGCTTACGCCGGATTGGAAACACCATATATTTT.

The J gene is TRBJ2-7, the V gene TRBV21-1; the table assigns TRBD2, which was not confirmed against the DNA. TRBV21-1 has pseudogene status. This CDR3 comprises 19 residues. In DNA, the CDR3 is TGTGCCAGCAGCTCCCGGGACAGGGATGCTAGCGGGAGGGGGTACGAGCAGTACTTC. This translates into CASSSRDRDASGRGYEQYF.

The chain links TRBV7-9 to TRBJ2-7; 12 positions match TRBD2. CDR3 length: 17 amino acids. Germline values: CDR1 SEHNR, CDR2 FQNEAQ (reference sequence). Trimming cost V 1 base and J 6 bases; bases outside gene matches: 10. CDR3: CASSLGHPGLAGIEQYF. The CDR3 region has the DNA TGTGCCAGCAGCTTAGGGCACCCCGGACTAGCGGGAATCGAGCAGTACTTC.

The V call is TRBV10-1, the J call TRBJ1-1, with D unresolved. CDR3 length equals 14 residues. V lost 2 bases and J 1 base, leaving 8 bases between the germline ends. In germline, CDR1 is WNHNN, CDR2 SYGVQD (reference sequence). The CDR3 region is CASSELVGNTEAFF. In nucleotides, the CDR3 is TGCGCCAGCAGTGAGCTGGTGGGGAACACTGAAGCTTTCTTT.

V is TRBV2 and J is TRBJ1-1; TRBD1 matches at 11 bases. J lost 3 bases, V lost 9 bases, and 6 bases had no gene match. The V gene's germline CDR1 is SNHLY and CDR2 FYNNEI. This CDR3 spans 14 amino acids. In nucleotides, the CDR3 is TGTGCCAGGGACAGGGGGCGCGGGGACACTGAAGCTTTCTTT. Residues: CARDRGRGDTEAFF.

The genes are TRBV6-6 and TRBJ1-3; D uncertain. Germline assignment: CDR1 MNHNY and CDR2 SVGAGI (reference sequence). The V and J ends lost 6 bases and 4 bases respectively, with 13 bases between them. This CDR3 contains 14 residues. The CDR3, as DNA: TGTGCCAGCAGCACTCAATTGGAGGGAAACACCATATATTTT. Protein sequence: CASSTQLEGNTIYF.

The sample holds one count of this clone. The V call is TRBV6-1, the J call TRBJ2-1; D remains unclear. This CDR3 contains 12 residues. The germline V gene encodes CDR1 MNHNS and CDR2 SASEGT. The V and J ends lost 0 bases and 8 bases respectively, with 5 bases between them. The chain's CDR3 is CASSEAWYEQFF. In DNA, the CDR3 is TGTGCCAGCAGTGAAGCGTGGTATGAGCAGTTCTTC.

The chain combines TRBV4-1 with TRBJ2-1, with 7 positions matching TRBD1. The CDR3 is 16 residues long. The trim removed 0 bases at V and 1 base at J, leaving 3 bases unmatched. Germline V gene sequence: CDR1 MGHRA, CDR2 YSYEKL. In nucleotides, the CDR3 is TGCGCCAGCAGCCAAGACCGACAGGGTTCCTACAATGAGCAGTTCTTC. The encoded protein is CASSQDRQGSYNEQFF.

The V gene is TRBV5-1, the J gene TRBJ1-1, with TRBD1 as a possible D gene (5 bases). This CDR3 has 15 residues. Germline CDR1 reads SGHRS; CDR2 reads YFSETQ. V gave up 4 bases and J gave up 5 bases, with 18 bases separating them. CDR3 DNA sequence: TGCGCCAGCAGCGTTCCTCAGGGCACCCTAACTGAAGCTTTCTTT. Its protein product is CASSVPQGTLTEAFF.

The J gene is TRBJ1-1, the V gene TRBV28; maybe TRBD1 (6 bases). There are 16 residues in the CDR3. Germline assignment: CDR1 MDHEN and CDR2 SYDVKM. V dropped 4 bases and J dropped 1 base, with 16 bases sitting between them. This CDR3 reads CASSSMGGLRNTEAFF. The CDR3 bases are TGTGCCAGCAGTTCCATGGGGGGGCTTCGGAACACTGAAGCTTTCTTT.

J is TRBJ1-1 and V is TRBV7-9; D ambiguous. This CDR3 region has 14 residues. Germline CDR1 and CDR2: SEHNR and FQNEAQ (reference sequence). V was shortened by 1 base and J by 1 base, with 7 bases between the two germline ends. The CDR3 nucleotides are TGTGCCAGCAGCTTAGAGGGCCCGAACACTGAAGCTTTCTTT. Protein product: CASSLEGPNTEAFF.

The J gene is TRBJ2-1, the V gene TRBV19; 11 bases align to TRBD2. This CDR3 spans 15 amino acids. The trim removed 3 bases at V and 3 bases at J, leaving 1 base unmatched. CDR1 is LNHDA and CDR2 is SQIVND in the germline V gene (reference sequence). CDR3 in amino acids: CASSMGLADYNEQFF. The CDR3 nucleotides read TGTGCCAGTAGTATGGGACTAGCGGACTACAATGAGCAGTTCTTC.

The chain is built from TRBV30 and TRBJ2-5; the D gene is possibly TRBD2 (6 bases). Germline V gives CDR1 GTSNPN, CDR2 SVGIG (reference sequence). Trimming pared 0 bases from V and 5 bases from J, leaving 16 bases between. This CDR3 has 15 residues. The chain's CDR3 is CAWSVPGNGGETQYF. CDR3 bases: TGTGCCTGGAGTGTACCAGGGAATGGAGGGGAGACCCAGTACTTC.

The chain carries TRBV15 and TRBJ2-7, with D possibly being TRBD2 (5 bases). V lost 0 bases and J 2 bases, leaving 5 bases between the germline ends. This CDR3 comprises 13 residues. From germline, CDR1 is LNHNV and CDR2 YYDKDF (reference sequence). The CDR3 DNA sequence: TGTGCCACCAGCAGAGAGAGGGCCTACGAGCAGTACTTC. It translates to CATSRERAYEQYF. The entire variable domain, with the rest obtained from reference TRBV15 and TRBJ2-7, is as follows: DAMVIQNPRYQVTQFGKPVTLSCSQTLNHNVMYWYQQKSSQAPKLLFHYYDKDFNNEADTPDNFQSRRPNTSFCFLDIRSPGLGDTAMYLCATSRERAYEQYFGPGTRLTVT.